This T cell receptor (beta chain) originates from a study of identical twins listed by TCRdb under 2016. The study in broad terms: To test whether fetal clonotypes persist, the study used deep sequencing on TCR alpha and beta repertoires from monozygotic twins, unrelated adults of various ages, and cord blood. To rule out contamination, replicate twin experiments were performed at different times with different library preparation protocols.

As encoded in the germline V gene, CDR1 is SGHTA while CDR2 is FQGNSA. The junction shows trimming of 6 bases on V and 7 bases on J, and the gene matches do not reach 11 bases of it. Spanning cysteine to phenylalanine, the CDR3 consists of 16 amino acids. Only the CDR3 DNA is retained, 48 bases long and in frame from the first base. Points the paper makes about the study in general: Because the same donors could not be followed over many years, the conclusions depended on cross-sectional statistical analysis. A weaker excess of twin sharing was found in beta out-of-frame sequences because the signal-to-noise ratio was lowered by fewer shared sequences. Invariant T cells such as MAIT and iNKT could partly confound zero-insertion analyses, although diverse VJ usage argued against such confounding for most clonotypes. Abundant cord blood beta clonotypes had fewer insertions, young adult naive repertoires showed a similar but weaker trend, and memory repertoires showed no such trend. Compared with coincidental sharing between unrelated individuals, an excess of low generation-probability sequences was observed among out-of-frame TCR alpha sequences shared between twins. Out-of-frame TCR alpha sharing in monozygotic twins was systematically underestimated by recombination models, whereas sharing between unrelated individuals was in agreement with the recombination models.

All donors were healthy Caucasians. The twin cohort comprised three pairs of female monozygotic twins, all aged roughly 18 to 30 years. Using Miltenyi CD45RO+ enrichment and human naive T-cell isolation kits, memory (CD45RO+) and naive T cells were isolated from PBMC. Ten or more counts support this clonotype. Its cognate antigen has yet to be identified. No quality values exist for individual bases; no much larger clone is one base distant. The protocol used for the library was 5' RACE. Data came from an Illumina HiSeq 2000. A universal primer binding site was introduced by template switching, and a unique molecular identifier was present in the final cDNA, enabling accurate counting of TCR cDNA molecules. Specific primers in the conserved constant-segment region were used to synthesize first-strand cDNA for the TCR alpha and beta chains. Each cDNA library was double barcoded, with a SMART-Mk sample barcode plus Illumina barcodes, to control for contamination. TruSeq adapter sequences, together with Illumina sample barcodes, were added in two successive PCR steps. Sequencing of the TCR alpha and beta cDNA libraries was done on the Illumina HiSeq platform using custom primers. The original pipeline was this. MiGEC processed the raw reads to extract unique molecular identifiers, while MiXCR was used to determine the CDR3 positions. For each individual, recombination models were inferred using an EM algorithm with the repgenHMM and IGoR tools. Shared clonotype analysis was performed with the tcR package in R, normalizing sharing by the product of cloneset sizes. Out-of-frame nonproductive sequences were analyzed to study raw recombination free of thymic and clonal selection effects. TCRdb's own reprocessing of the public reads used fastp at Q25 and MiXCR and kept productive beta chains. Each CDR3 protein appears once, grouped with its most common genes and DNA. TCRdb, not the authors, supplied the V and J calls. The sample table shows hundreds of thousands of distinct CDR3 sequences, and about 8.3% are seen once. The biggest ten clones account for approximately 2.1% of the sample.

These data were likewise used in another study, on yellow fever vaccine responses in identical twins. In that second paper, the authors write: The authors reported that the T cell response to vaccination in identical twins appeared partly convergent and partly personalized. Focusing on identical twins, the study followed the T cell clones that responded to the vaccine, and did so with precision.

The sequenced material came from memory (CD45RO+) T cells sorted from blood. The intended sense of this specimen's cell subset or site label: CD45RO+ enriched T cells. The source of this sequence is a woman between 18 and 29 years old in good health. Rearrangement joined TRBV7-2 to TRBJ1-6; TRBD1 lines up with 8 middle nucleotides. In nucleotides, the sequence is TGTGCCAGCAGACTTACAACCGGGACAGGAAATTCACCCCTCCACTTT. It specifies CASRLTTGTGNSPLHF. Here the CDR3 is joined to the reference TRBV7-2 and TRBJ1-6 genes, and the full variable domain is: GAGVSQSPSNKVTEKGKDVELRCDPISGHTALYWYRQSLGQGLEFLIYFQGNSAPDKSGLPSDRFSAERTGGSVSTLTIQRTQQEDSAVYLCASRLTTGTGNSPLHFGNGTRLTVT.